A single sample gave rise to the 16 T cell receptor beta chains below, sequenced in a study of control samples from healthy donors and cancer patients. Repertoires were generated with immunoSEQ multiplex PCR, while TCRdb's copy carries only in-frame clones and drops some. The sample includes about 85,000 clones, 90% of them seen just once. Sequenced: blood. These receptors were collected from a young woman in good health.

Notes on this clone: One junction end does not reproduce the germline sequence, and a read error may be involved. The chain uses TRBV29-1 and TRBJ2-2, with TRBD1 matching 7 bases. The CDR3 contains 13 residues. Germline CDR1 reads SQVTM; CDR2 reads ANQGSEA. CDR3 coding DNA: TGCAGCGCTGAACAGGGGTACACCGGGGAGCTGTTTTTT. Amino acid sequence: CSAEQGYTGELFF.

The chain combines TRBV2 with TRBJ2-7; 9 nucleotides match TRBD1. The CDR3 sequence is 13 residues long. The J segment lost 3 bases and the V segment lost 3 bases, leaving 0 bases of the junction unmatched. Germline assignment: CDR1 SNHLY and CDR2 FYNNEI. The CDR3 region is CASSEDRGYEQYF. DNA for the CDR3: TGTGCCAGCAGTGAGGACAGGGGCTACGAGCAGTACTTC.

V usage is TRBV14 and J usage is TRBJ2-1; D remains ambiguous. Trimming stripped 4 bases from V and 12 bases from J, with 13 bases between. Looked up from germline, CDR1 is SGHDN and CDR2 is FVKESK. The CDR3 has 12 amino acids. DNA of the CDR3: TGTGCCAGCAGCCCACTGAATGTAAGGCAGTTCTTC. Translating it yields CASSPLNVRQFF.

This chain joins TRBV6-5 and TRBJ1-2; 7 bases line up with TRBD1. The CDR3 runs 15 residues. Germline V gene data show CDR1 as MNHEY and CDR2 as SVGAGI. V shed 6 bases and J 4 bases; nucleotides not matched to a gene: 11. CDR3 DNA sequence: TGTGCCAGCAGGGGTACGACAGGGAGCGGCTATGGCTACACCTTC. It translates to CASRGTTGSGYGYTF.

The table lists this clone with a count of one. The chain carries TRBV6-4 and TRBJ1-5; D is unclear. Trimming removed 4 bases from V and 0 bases from J, with 7 bases in between. Germline V gene data show CDR1 as MRHNA and CDR2 as SNTAGT. The CDR3 consists of 14 residues. CDR3 sequence (DNA): TGTGCCAGCAGTGCCAGTCATAGCAATCAGCCCCAGCATTTT. Protein sequence: CASSASHSNQPQHF.

The V gene is TRBV5-1, the J gene TRBJ1-1, with D hard to call. V was clipped by 4 bases and J by 6 bases, with 16 bases between them. This CDR3 is 14 amino acids long. The V gene's germline CDR1 is SGHRS and CDR2 YFSETQ. The CDR3 loop reads CASSPPVDGSEAFF. CDR3 bases: TGCGCCAGCAGCCCACCGGTCGACGGGTCTGAAGCTTTCTTT.

The chain recombines TRBV5-6 with TRBJ1-3; D remains unclear. The ends were cut back, 0 bases at V and 7 bases at J, with 8 bases in the middle. CDR1 SGHDT and CDR2 YYEEEE come from the germline V gene. CDR3 length equals 13 residues. As DNA, the CDR3 is TGTGCCAGCAGCTTGGTCGGGGAGAACACCATATATTTT. Encoded protein: CASSLVGENTIYF.

The genes are TRBV10-3 and TRBJ1-2; D is unclear. Germline V gene data show CDR1 as ENHRY and CDR2 as SYGVKD. This CDR3 contains 11 residues. V was trimmed by 10 bases and J by 3 bases, leaving 9 bases between them. Here the CDR3 reads CATEGHYGYTF. CDR3 bases: TGTGCCACCGAAGGGCACTATGGCTACACCTTC.

This chain connects TRBV7-9 to TRBJ2-7, with 10 bases fitting TRBD1. Germline CDR1 reads SEHNR; CDR2 reads FQNEAQ (reference sequence). The V segment lost 5 bases and the J segment 2 bases; nucleotides outside the gene matches: 6. CDR3 length: 15 residues. The CDR3 region has the DNA TGTGCCAGCAGCGACAGGGGGCCTATCGCCTACGAGCAGTACTTC. Translated, it gives CASSDRGPIAYEQYF.

V and J are TRBV2 and TRBJ2-2, with D unclear. Germline V gene lookup returns CDR1 SNHLY and CDR2 FYNNEI. Trimming pared 7 bases from V and 6 bases from J, leaving 12 bases between. The CDR3 covers 13 residues. The CDR3, as DNA: TGTGCCAGCATCGCCGGTGGCGCCGGGGAGCTGTTTTTT. Translation gives CASIAGGAGELFF.

The chain carries TRBV12-3 or TRBV12-4 and TRBJ2-7; TRBD2 agrees at 7 bases. The CDR3 runs to 13 residues. V was pared by 4 bases and J by 5 bases, with 5 bases of the junction left unmatched. CDR3 sequence reads: CASSWTGGNEQYF. The CDR3, as DNA: TGTGCCAGCAGTTGGACGGGGGGTAACGAGCAGTACTTC.

This chain links TRBV28 with TRBJ1-6; D not resolved. There are 14 residues in the CDR3. V lost 3 bases and J 8 bases, leaving 11 bases between the germline ends. Germline loops: CDR1 MDHEN, CDR2 SYDVKM. CDR3 protein: CASSFMEDHSPLHF. In DNA, the CDR3 is TGTGCCAGCAGTTTTATGGAAGATCATTCACCCCTCCACTTT. The complete variable domain, with remaining parts taken from reference TRBV28 and TRBJ1-6, reads DVKVTQSSRYLVKRTGEKVFLECVQDMDHENMFWYRQDPGLGLRLIYFSYDVKMKEKGDIPEGYSVSREKKERFSLILESASTNQTSMYLCASSFMEDHSPLHFGNGTRLTVT.

The rearrangement uses TRBV5-4 and TRBJ2-1; D gene ambiguous. This CDR3 spans 15 amino acids. Per the germline V gene, CDR1 is SGHNT and CDR2 is YYREEE (reference sequence). Trimming took 6 bases from V and 2 from J, leaving 15 bases between them. The CDR3 sequence is CASNNGLGPYNEQFF. As DNA, the CDR3 is TGTGCCAGCAACAACGGGCTGGGCCCCTACAATGAGCAGTTCTTC.

This chain links TRBV2 with TRBJ1-2; D is ambiguous. Trimming removed 6 bases from V and 1 base from J, with 9 bases in between. The CDR3 has 13 residues. Germline V gene sequence: CDR1 SNHLY, CDR2 FYNNEI. The CDR3 DNA follows: TGTGCCAGCAGGGGAGACTTTAACTATGGCTACACCTTC. Amino acid sequence: CASRGDFNYGYTF.

V and J are TRBV19 and TRBJ1-1; the D is unclear. V was shortened by 5 bases and J by 2 bases, with 15 bases between the two germline ends. The CDR3 has 15 residues. Germline V gene lookup returns CDR1 LNHDA and CDR2 SQIVND (reference sequence). CDR3 region: CASSPQSPGNTEAFF. The CDR3 region has the DNA TGTGCCAGTAGTCCCCAGTCCCCAGGAAACACTGAAGCTTTCTTT.

This clone was detected once. CDR3 residues: CASSPGTAKWSNTGELFF. The CDR3 nucleotides read TGTGCCAGCAGCCCAGGGACTGCCAAGTGGTCGAACACCGGGGAGCTGTTTTTT. The V and J genes are TRBV7-9 and TRBJ2-2, with D tentatively TRBD2 (6 bases). V was clipped by 5 bases and J by 0 bases, with 19 bases between them. This CDR3 spans 18 amino acids. CDR1 is SEHNR, CDR2 FQNEAQ, per germline (reference sequence).